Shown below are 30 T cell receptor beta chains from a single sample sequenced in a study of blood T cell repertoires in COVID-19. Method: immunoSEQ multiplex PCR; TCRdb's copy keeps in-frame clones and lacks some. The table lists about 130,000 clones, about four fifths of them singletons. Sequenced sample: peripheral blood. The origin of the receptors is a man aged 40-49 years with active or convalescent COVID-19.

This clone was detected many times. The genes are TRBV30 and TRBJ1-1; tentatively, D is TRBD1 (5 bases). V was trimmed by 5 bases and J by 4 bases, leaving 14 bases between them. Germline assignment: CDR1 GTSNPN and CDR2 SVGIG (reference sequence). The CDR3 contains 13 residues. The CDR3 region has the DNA TGTGCCTGGGACGCCGGGGGTGGCACTGAAGCTTTCTTT. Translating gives CAWDAGGGTEAFF.

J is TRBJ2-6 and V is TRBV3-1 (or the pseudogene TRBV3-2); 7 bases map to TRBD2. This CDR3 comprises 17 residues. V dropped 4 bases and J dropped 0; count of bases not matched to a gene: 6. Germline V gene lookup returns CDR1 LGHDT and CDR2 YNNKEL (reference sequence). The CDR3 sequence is CASSPMGGGSGANVLTF. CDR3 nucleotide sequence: TGTGCCAGCAGCCCCATGGGGGGGGGCTCTGGGGCCAACGTCCTGACTTTC.

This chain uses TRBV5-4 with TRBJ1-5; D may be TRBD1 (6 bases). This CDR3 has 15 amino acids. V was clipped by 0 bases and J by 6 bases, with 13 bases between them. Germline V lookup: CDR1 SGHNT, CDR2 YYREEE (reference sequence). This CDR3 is CASSLDGQRSQPQHF. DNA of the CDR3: TGTGCCAGCAGCTTGGACGGACAGCGCTCTCAGCCCCAGCATTTT.

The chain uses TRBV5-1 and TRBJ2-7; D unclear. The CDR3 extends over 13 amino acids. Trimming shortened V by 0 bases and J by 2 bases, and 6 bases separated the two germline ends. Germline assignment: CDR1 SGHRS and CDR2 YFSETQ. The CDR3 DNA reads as TGCGCCAGCAGCTTGGGGAGCACCTACGAGCAGTACTTC. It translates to CASSLGSTYEQYF.

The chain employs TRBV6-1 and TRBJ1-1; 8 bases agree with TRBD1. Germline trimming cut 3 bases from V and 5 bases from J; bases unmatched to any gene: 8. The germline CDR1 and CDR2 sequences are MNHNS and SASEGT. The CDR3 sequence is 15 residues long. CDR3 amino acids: CASSDPGQGGTEAFF. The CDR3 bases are TGTGCCAGCAGTGATCCTGGACAGGGAGGTACTGAAGCTTTCTTT.

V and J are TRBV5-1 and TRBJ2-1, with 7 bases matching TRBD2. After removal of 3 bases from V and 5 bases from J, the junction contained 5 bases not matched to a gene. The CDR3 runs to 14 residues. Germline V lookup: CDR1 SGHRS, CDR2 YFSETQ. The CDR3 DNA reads TGCGCCAGCAGCTCTACTAGCGTCAACAATGAGCAGTTCTTC. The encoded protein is CASSSTSVNNEQFF.

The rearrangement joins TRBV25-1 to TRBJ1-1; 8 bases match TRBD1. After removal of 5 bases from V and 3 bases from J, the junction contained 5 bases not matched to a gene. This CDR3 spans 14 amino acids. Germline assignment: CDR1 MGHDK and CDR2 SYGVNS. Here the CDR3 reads CASSPHRGDTEAFF. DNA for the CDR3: TGTGCCAGCAGTCCGCACAGGGGGGACACTGAAGCTTTCTTT. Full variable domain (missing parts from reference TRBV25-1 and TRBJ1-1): EADIYQTPRYLVIGTGKKITLECSQTMGHDKMYWYQQDPGMELHLIHYSYGVNSTEKGDLSSESTVSRIRTEHFPLTLESARPSHTSQYLCASSPHRGDTEAFFGQGTRLTVV.

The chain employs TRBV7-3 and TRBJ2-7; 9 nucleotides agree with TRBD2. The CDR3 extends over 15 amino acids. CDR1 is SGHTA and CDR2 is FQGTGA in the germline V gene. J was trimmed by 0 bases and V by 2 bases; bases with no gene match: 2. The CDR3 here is CASSLSSGDSYEQYF. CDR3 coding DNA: TGTGCCAGCAGCTTATCTAGCGGGGACTCCTACGAGCAGTACTTC.

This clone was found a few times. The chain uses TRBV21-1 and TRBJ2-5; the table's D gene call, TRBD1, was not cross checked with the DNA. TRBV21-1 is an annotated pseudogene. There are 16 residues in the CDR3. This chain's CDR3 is CASSIKGTGVQETQYF. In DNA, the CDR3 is TGTGCCAGCAGCATCAAGGGGACAGGGGTCCAAGAGACCCAGTACTTC.

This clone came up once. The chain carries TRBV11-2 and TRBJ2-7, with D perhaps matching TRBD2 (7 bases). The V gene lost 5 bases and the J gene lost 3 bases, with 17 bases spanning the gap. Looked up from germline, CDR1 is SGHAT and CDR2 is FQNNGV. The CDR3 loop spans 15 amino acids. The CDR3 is CASSPGGGGSYEQYF. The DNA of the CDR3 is TGTGCCAGCAGCCCCGGGGGCGGGGGAAGCTACGAGCAGTACTTC.

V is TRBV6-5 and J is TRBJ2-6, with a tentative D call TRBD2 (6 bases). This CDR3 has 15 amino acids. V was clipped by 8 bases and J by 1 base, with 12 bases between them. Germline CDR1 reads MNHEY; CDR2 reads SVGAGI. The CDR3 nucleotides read TGTGCCAGCGGCCAAGGGAGGTCTGGGGCCAACGTCCTGACTTTC. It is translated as CASGQGRSGANVLTF.

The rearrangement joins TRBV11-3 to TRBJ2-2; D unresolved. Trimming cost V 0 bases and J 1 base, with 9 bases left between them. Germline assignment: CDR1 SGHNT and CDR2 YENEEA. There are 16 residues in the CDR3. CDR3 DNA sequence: TGTGCCAGCAGCTTAGACCTACTGCGGAACACCGGGGAGCTGTTTTTT. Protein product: CASSLDLLRNTGELFF. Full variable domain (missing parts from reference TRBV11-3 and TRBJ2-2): EAGVVQSPRYKIIEKKQPVAFWCNPISGHNTLYWYLQNLGQGPELLIRYENEEAVDDSQLPKDRFSAERLKGVDSTLKIQPAELGDSAVYLCASSLDLLRNTGELFFGEGSRLTVL.

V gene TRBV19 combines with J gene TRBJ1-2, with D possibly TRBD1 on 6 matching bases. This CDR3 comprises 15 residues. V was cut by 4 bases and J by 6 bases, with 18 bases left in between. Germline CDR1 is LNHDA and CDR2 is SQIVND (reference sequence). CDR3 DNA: TGTGCCAGTAGTAAAAACAGGGTCGCCGAGGATGGCTACACCTTC. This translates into CASSKNRVAEDGYTF.

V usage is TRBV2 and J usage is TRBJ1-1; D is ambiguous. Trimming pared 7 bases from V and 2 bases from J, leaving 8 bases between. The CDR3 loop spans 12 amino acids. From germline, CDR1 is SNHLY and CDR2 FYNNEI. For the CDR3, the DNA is TGTGCCAGCACCCGGTTTAACACTGAAGCTTTCTTT. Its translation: CASTRFNTEAFF.

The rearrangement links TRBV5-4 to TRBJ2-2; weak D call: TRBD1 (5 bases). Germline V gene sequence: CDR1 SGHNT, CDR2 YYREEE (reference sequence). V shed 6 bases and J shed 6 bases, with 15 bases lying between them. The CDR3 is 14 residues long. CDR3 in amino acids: CASTLQAGPGELFF. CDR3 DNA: TGTGCCAGCACCCTCCAAGCAGGGCCCGGGGAGCTGTTTTTT.

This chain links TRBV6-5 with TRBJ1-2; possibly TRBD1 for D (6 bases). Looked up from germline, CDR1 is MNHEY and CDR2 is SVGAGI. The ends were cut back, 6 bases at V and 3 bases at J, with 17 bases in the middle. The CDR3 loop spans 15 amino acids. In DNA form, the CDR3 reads TGTGCCAGCAGGGACCGGGAGGGGGTCTACTATGGCTACACCTTC. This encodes CASRDREGVYYGYTF.

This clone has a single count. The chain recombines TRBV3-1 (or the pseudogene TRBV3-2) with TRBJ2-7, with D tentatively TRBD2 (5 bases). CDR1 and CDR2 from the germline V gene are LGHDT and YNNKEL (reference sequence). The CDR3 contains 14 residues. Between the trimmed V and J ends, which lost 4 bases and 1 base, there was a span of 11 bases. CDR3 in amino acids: CASSLELGSYEQYF. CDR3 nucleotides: TGTGCCAGCAGCCTAGAACTAGGATCCTACGAGCAGTACTTC.

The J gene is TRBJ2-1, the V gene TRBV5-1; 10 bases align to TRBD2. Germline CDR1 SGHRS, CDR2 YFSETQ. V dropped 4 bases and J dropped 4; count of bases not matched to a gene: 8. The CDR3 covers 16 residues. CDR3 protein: CASSQRAGLAYNEQFF. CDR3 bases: TGCGCCAGCAGCCAACGAGCGGGACTAGCGTACAATGAGCAGTTCTTC.

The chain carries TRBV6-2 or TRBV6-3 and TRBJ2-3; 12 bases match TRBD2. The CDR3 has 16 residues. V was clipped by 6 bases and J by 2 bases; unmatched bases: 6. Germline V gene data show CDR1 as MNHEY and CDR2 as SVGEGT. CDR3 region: CASSDPSGGATDTQYF. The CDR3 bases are TGTGCCAGCAGCGATCCTAGCGGGGGGGCCACAGATACGCAGTATTTT.

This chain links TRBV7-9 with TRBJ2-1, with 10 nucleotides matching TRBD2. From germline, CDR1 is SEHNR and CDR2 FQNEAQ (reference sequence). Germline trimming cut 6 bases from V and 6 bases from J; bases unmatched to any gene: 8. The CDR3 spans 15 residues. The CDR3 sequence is CASRETSGIPNEQFF. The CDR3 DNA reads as TGTGCCAGCAGAGAAACTAGCGGGATTCCCAATGAGCAGTTCTTC.

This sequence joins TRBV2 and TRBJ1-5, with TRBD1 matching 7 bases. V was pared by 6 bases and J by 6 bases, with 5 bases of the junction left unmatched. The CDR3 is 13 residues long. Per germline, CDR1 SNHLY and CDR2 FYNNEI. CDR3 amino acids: CASSNRGAQPQHF. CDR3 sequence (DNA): TGTGCCAGCAGCAACAGGGGCGCTCAGCCCCAGCATTTT.

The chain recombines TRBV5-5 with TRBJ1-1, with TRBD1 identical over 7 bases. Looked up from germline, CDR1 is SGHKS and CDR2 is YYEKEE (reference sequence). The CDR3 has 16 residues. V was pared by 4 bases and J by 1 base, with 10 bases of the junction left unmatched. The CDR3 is CASSPKQGPKNTEAFF. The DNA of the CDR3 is TGTGCCAGCAGCCCGAAACAGGGGCCAAAGAACACTGAAGCTTTCTTT.

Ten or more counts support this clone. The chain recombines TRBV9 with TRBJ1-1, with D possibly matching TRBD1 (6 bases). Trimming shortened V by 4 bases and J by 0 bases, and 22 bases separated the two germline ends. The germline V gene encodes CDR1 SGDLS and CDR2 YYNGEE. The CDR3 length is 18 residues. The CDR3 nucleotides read TGTGCCAGCAGCTATGTTCGGAGGACAGCTAACCTGAACACTGAAGCTTTCTTT. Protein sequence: CASSYVRRTANLNTEAFF.

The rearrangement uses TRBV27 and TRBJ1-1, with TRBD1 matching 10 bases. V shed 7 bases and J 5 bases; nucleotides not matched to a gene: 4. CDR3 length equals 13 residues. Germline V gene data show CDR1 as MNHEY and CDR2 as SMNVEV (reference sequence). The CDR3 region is CASKRQGATEAFF. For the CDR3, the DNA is TGTGCCAGCAAACGACAGGGGGCAACTGAAGCTTTCTTT.

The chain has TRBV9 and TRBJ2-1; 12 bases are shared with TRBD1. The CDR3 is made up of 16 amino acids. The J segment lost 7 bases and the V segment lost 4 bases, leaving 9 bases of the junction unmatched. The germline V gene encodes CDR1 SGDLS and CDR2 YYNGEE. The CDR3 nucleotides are TGTGCCAGCAGCCCAGATGGGACAGGGGGCTTGAATGAGCAGTTCTTC. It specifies CASSPDGTGGLNEQFF. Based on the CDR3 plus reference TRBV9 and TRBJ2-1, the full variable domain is DSGVTQTPKHLITATGQRVTLRCSPRSGDLSVYWYQQSLDQGLQFLIQYYNGEERAKGNILERFSAQQFPDLHSELNLSSLELGDSALYFCASSPDGTGGLNEQFFGPGTRLTVL.

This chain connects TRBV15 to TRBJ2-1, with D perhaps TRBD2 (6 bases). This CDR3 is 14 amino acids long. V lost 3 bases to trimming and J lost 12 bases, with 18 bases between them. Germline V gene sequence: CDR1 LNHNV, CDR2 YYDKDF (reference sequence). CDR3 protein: CATSRYGGSPGQFF. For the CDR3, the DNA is TGTGCCACCAGCAGGTATGGGGGGAGCCCCGGGCAGTTCTTC.

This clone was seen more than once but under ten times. The CDR3 bases are TGTGCCTGGAAGAGGGGGTTAATGAACACTGAAGCTTTCTTT. Its translation is CAWKRGLMNTEAFF. V usage is TRBV30 and J usage is TRBJ1-1; tentative D call: TRBD1 (6 bases). There are 14 residues in the CDR3. Germline CDR1 reads GTSNPN; CDR2 reads SVGIG (reference sequence). Trimming took off 4 bases at V and 0 bases at J, with 12 bases between the two ends. Drawing the rest from reference TRBV30 and TRBJ1-1, the complete variable domain is SQTIHQWPATLVQPVGSPLSLECTVEGTSNPNLYWYRQAAGRGLQLLFYSVGIGQISSEVPQNLSASRPQDRQFILSSKKLLLSDSGFYLCAWKRGLMNTEAFFGQGTRLTVV.

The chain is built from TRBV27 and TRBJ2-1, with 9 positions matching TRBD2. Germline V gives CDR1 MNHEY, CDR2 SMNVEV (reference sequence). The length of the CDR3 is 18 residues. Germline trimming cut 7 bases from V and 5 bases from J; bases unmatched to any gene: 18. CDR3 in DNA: TGTGCCAGCACCCAACGCGAAGTGGGGCTAGCGGGGCACAATGAGCAGTTCTTC. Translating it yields CASTQREVGLAGHNEQFF.

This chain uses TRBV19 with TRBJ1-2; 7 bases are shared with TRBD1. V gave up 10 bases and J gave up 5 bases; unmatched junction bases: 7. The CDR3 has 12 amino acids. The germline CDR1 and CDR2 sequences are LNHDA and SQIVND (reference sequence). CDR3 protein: CATATGVYGYTF. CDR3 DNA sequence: TGTGCCACTGCAACAGGGGTGTATGGCTACACCTTC.

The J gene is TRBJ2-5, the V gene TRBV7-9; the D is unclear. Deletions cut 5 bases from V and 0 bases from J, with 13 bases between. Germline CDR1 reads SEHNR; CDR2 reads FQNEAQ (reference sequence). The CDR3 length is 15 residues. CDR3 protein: CASSPAGSDQETQYF. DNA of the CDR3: TGTGCCAGCAGCCCGGCCGGGTCCGACCAAGAGACCCAGTACTTC.